This T cell receptor beta chain was identified in a study of cytotoxic CD8 clonotypes in ibrutinib-treated CLL. CDR3 length: 14 residues. In germline, CDR1 is MGHRA, CDR2 YSYEKL. V shed 9 bases and J 7 bases; nucleotides not matched to a gene: 11. This clone came up a few times. TCRdb's copy holds only in-frame clones and misses some; the assay was immunoSEQ multiplex PCR. This table has roughly 70,000 clones, around nine tenths appearing once. This TCR derives from a human donor with chronic lymphocytic leukemia. The material sequenced was PBMCs, taken after 12 months of ibrutinib treatment. V gene TRBV4-1 combines with J gene TRBJ1-5, with 8 bases that match TRBD1. As DNA, the CDR3 is TGCGCCAGTCGGACAGGGAGGCTTAGGCAGCCCCAGCATTTT. Protein sequence: CASRTGRLRQPQHF.